This T cell receptor (beta chain) was sequenced during a study of cytomegalovirus exposure and HLA in healthy donors. PCR amplification relied on 60 Vbeta primers (plus 13 Jbeta primers). The table came from immunoSEQ multiplex PCR; TCRdb's copy has only in-frame clones and leaves some out. The repertoire holds fewer than 250,000 clones, with 70% to 90% as singletons. This CDR3 has 13 amino acids. Germline V lookup: CDR1 SGHRS, CDR2 YFSETQ. V was clipped by 3 bases and J by 9 bases, with 13 bases between them. V usage is TRBV5-1 and J usage is TRBJ2-1, with unresolved D. Sequencing was carried out using PBMCs. The clonotype originates from a human donor in good health. The CDR3 nucleotides are TGCGCCAGCAGCTCCTCACTTAGCCTTGAGCAGTTCTTC. Translation gives CASSSSLSLEQFF.